What follows are 7 T cell receptor beta chains derived from one specimen sequenced in a study of blood T cell repertoires in COVID-19. Profiling relied on immunoSEQ multiplex PCR, and the TCRdb table lists in-frame clones only, not all of them. The repertoire has 150,000 to 200,000 clones, 86% of them found once; the top ten carry over 7.5%. The sample consisted of peripheral blood. These receptors came from a man over 45 with active or convalescent COVID-19.

This chain connects TRBV3-1 (or the pseudogene TRBV3-2) to TRBJ2-1; no definite D call. Germline lookup yields CDR1 LGHDT and CDR2 YNNKEL (reference sequence). The ends were cut back, 0 bases at V and 8 bases at J, with 5 bases in the middle. The CDR3 has 12 amino acids. CDR3 loop: CASSQDIHEQFF. DNA of the CDR3: TGTGCCAGCAGCCAAGACATCCATGAGCAGTTCTTC.

J is TRBJ1-3 and V is TRBV12-3 or TRBV12-4; D possibly corresponds to TRBD1 (5 bases). The CDR3 is made up of 12 amino acids. The V gene lost 3 bases and the J gene lost 5 bases, with 5 bases spanning the gap. This CDR3 reads CASSLGRNTIYF. CDR3 sequence (DNA): TGTGCCAGCAGTTTGGGGCGAAACACCATATATTTT.

The CDR3 reads CASTRGGQNYGYTF. The CDR3 bases are TGTGCCAGCACCCGGGGGGGACAGAACTATGGCTACACCTTC. This chain links TRBV7-9 with TRBJ1-2; 7 positions agree with TRBD1. Unmatched junction bases numbered 7, after V lost 7 bases and J lost 2 bases. This CDR3 is built from 14 residues. Germline CDR1 and CDR2: SEHNR and FQNEAQ (reference sequence).

The table lists this clone with a count of one. The rearrangement joins TRBV5-1 to TRBJ2-3, with D uncertain. CDR3 length equals 13 residues. Germline assignment: CDR1 SGHRS and CDR2 YFSETQ. Trimming left V 2 bases short and J 0 bases short, with 4 bases between. The CDR3 sequence: CASSFLSTDTQYF. CDR3 in DNA: TGCGCCAGCAGCTTTCTAAGCACAGATACGCAGTATTTT.

J is TRBJ1-2 and V is TRBV2; D gene ambiguous. Trimming stripped 6 bases from V and 8 bases from J, with 7 bases between. Germline V lookup: CDR1 SNHLY, CDR2 FYNNEI. This CDR3 has 10 amino acids. CDR3 DNA sequence: TGTGCCAGCAGCTTATTAGGCTACACCTTC. Encoded protein: CASSLLGYTF. The complete variable domain, with remaining parts taken from reference TRBV2 and TRBJ1-2, reads EPEVTQTPSHQVTQMGQEVILRCVPISNHLYFYWYRQILGQKVEFLVSFYNNEISEKSEIFDDQFSVERPDGSNFTLKIRSTKLEDSAMYFCASSLLGYTFGSGTRLTVV.

A note on this clone: The sample has other DNA sequences that encode this CDR3 too. V gene TRBV15 combines with J gene TRBJ2-7, with TRBD1 matching 8 bases. Looked up from germline, CDR1 is LNHNV and CDR2 is YYDKDF (reference sequence). The CDR3 extends over 15 amino acids. Trimming took 1 base from V and 2 from J; bases not matched to a gene: 4. The CDR3 here is CATSRAGTGTYEQYF. The CDR3 coding sequence is TGTGCCACCAGCAGAGCCGGGACAGGTACCTACGAGCAGTACTTC. Looking up the rest from reference TRBV15 and TRBJ2-7 gives the full variable domain: DAMVIQNPRYQVTQFGKPVTLSCSQTLNHNVMYWYQQKSSQAPKLLFHYYDKDFNNEADTPDNFQSRRPNTSFCFLDIRSPGLGDTAMYLCATSRAGTGTYEQYFGPGTRLTVT.

CDR3 in DNA: TGTGCCAGCAGCCAAGGTGGTTCGGGGGGTAATGAAAAACTGTTTTTT. This sequence encodes CASSQGGSGGNEKLFF. The chain combines TRBV4-2 with TRBJ1-4, with D perhaps TRBD1 (5 bases). Germline V gene sequence: CDR1 LGHNA, CDR2 YNFKEQ. Trimming removed 1 base from V and 4 bases from J, with 13 bases in between. The CDR3 is 16 amino acids.